This TCR beta chain derives from a study of cytomegalovirus exposure and HLA in healthy donors. Use of 60 Vbeta and 13 Jbeta primers characterized the PCR. This table comes from immunoSEQ multiplex PCR, and its TCRdb copy is limited to in-frame clones, with some not included. The table records about 120,000 clones, 78% of them present only once. Trimming removed 7 bases from V and 5 bases from J, with 12 bases in between. The CDR3 is 13 amino acids. Germline CDR1 is SGDLS and CDR2 is YYNGEE. Study-wide points: Within a later analysis, the majority of CMV-associated TCR beta chains appeared HLA-restricted. Presence/absence analyses treated sequencing depth as roughly uniform across donors. Reportedly, TCR beta sequences accurately predicted HLA-A and HLA-B alleles in most subjects.

On this clone itself: Its matching antigen is unknown.

Specimen: PBMCs. The TCR comes from a woman aged 25 to 39 in good health and CMV-seropositive. The chain recombines TRBV9 with TRBJ2-2; D not certain. The CDR3 sequence: CASAARRTGELFF. In DNA form, the CDR3 reads TGTGCCAGCGCCGCTAGACGGACCGGGGAGCTGTTTTTT.